Each of the 21 T cell receptor beta chains below was sequenced from the same sample in a study of CD8+ T cells in alopecia areata. The treatment denotes: oral pan-JAK inhibitor, 5-10 mg twice daily. Sequencing used cDNA as its template, made by extracting RNA and reverse transcribing it. Clones were sequenced by immunoSEQ multiplex PCR, and TCRdb holds only the in-frame ones, with some missing. The table has roughly 220,000 clones, approximately 38% seen once. The sample consisted of CD4+ T cells sorted from blood, taken at approximately week 30, from a patient treated with tofacitinib. The receptors here all came from a human donor with alopecia areata.

CDR3: CSESRLRGGVDTQYF. The CDR3 bases are TGCAGCGAAAGCCGTTTGCGGGGGGGTGTGGATACGCAGTATTTT. This sequence joins TRBV29-1 and TRBJ2-3; 9 positions agree with TRBD2. With V trimmed by 7 bases and J by 6 bases, 14 bases remained unmatched. The germline gives CDR1 SQVTM, CDR2 ANQGSEA. This CDR3 spans 15 amino acids.

This chain uses TRBV6-5 with TRBJ1-2; D is undetermined. Germline loops: CDR1 MNHEY, CDR2 SVGAGI. This CDR3 contains 13 residues. Deletions cut 0 bases from V and 6 bases from J, with 8 bases between. DNA of the CDR3: TGTGCCAGCAGTTACTCGATGGCAGATGGCTACACCTTC. Its translation: CASSYSMADGYTF.

This chain joins TRBV6-5 and TRBJ1-1; TRBD1 aligns across 12 bases. V was pared by 5 bases and J by 3 bases, with 4 bases of the junction left unmatched. The CDR3 runs 15 residues. Germline V lookup: CDR1 MNHEY, CDR2 SVGAGI. The CDR3 DNA follows: TGTGCCAGCAGTCACCGGGACAGGGGGCACACTGAAGCTTTCTTT. Translation: CASSHRDRGHTEAFF.

The chain joins TRBV30 to TRBJ2-7; 9 positions match TRBD1. CDR3 length: 14 amino acids. V was pared by 6 bases and J by 2 bases, with 8 bases of the junction left unmatched. Germline V lookup: CDR1 GTSNPN, CDR2 SVGIG (reference sequence). CDR3: CACRPGQGAYEQYF. The CDR3 DNA sequence: TGTGCCTGTCGACCGGGACAGGGTGCCTACGAGCAGTACTTC.

Only a few counts were recorded for this clone. The chain couples TRBV29-1 to TRBJ1-5; no firm D call. V lost 3 bases, J lost 5 bases, and 11 bases lay in between. The germline CDR1 and CDR2 sequences are SQVTM and ANQGSEA. The CDR3 spans 13 residues. The CDR3 sequence: CSVEVTRHQPQHF. CDR3 coding DNA: TGCAGCGTTGAGGTTACTCGGCATCAGCCCCAGCATTTT. The whole variable domain, filled in from reference TRBV29-1 and TRBJ1-5, reads SAVISQKPSRDICQRGTSLTIQCQVDSQVTMMFWYRQQPGQSLTLIATANQGSEATYESGFVIDKFPISRPNLTFSTLTVSNMSPEDSSIYLCSVEVTRHQPQHFGDGTRLSIL.

In its sample, this clone was seen a few times. A much larger clone is a single base away; this may be a read error. V is TRBV29-1 and J is TRBJ2-2; TRBD2 matches 10 bases. The CDR3 spans 16 residues. Germline assignment: CDR1 SQVTM and CDR2 ANQGSEA. With 4 bases clipped from V and 1 base from J, the junction kept 6 bases outside the gene matches. The chain's CDR3 is CSVGALAGRNTGELFF. The CDR3 bases are TGCAGCGTTGGGGCACTAGCGGGAAGGAACACCGGGGAGCTGTTTTTT.

This chain connects TRBV4-1 to TRBJ2-7, with 7 bases lining up with TRBD2. The germline gives CDR1 MGHRA, CDR2 YSYEKL. J lost 1 base, V lost 1 base, and 16 bases had no gene match. The CDR3 is 19 amino acids. CDR3: CASSQAARGGGVRSYEQYF. In DNA form, the CDR3 reads TGCGCCAGCAGCCAAGCCGCCCGTGGGGGGGGAGTGAGGTCCTACGAGCAGTACTTC.

V is TRBV9 and J is TRBJ2-1; 10 positions match TRBD2. CDR1 and CDR2 (germline): SGDLS, YYNGEE. The CDR3 length is 15 residues. The V and J ends lost 0 bases and 8 bases, in that order; junction bases with no gene match: 5. The CDR3 loop is CASSVVPSGGDEQFF. The DNA of the CDR3 is TGTGCCAGCAGCGTAGTTCCTAGCGGGGGTGATGAGCAGTTCTTC.

This chain links TRBV5-1 with TRBJ1-3, with TRBD1 matching over 7 bases. In germline, CDR1 is SGHRS, CDR2 YFSETQ. Trimming at V came to 1 base and at J to 3 bases, leaving 4 bases not matched to a gene. The CDR3 extends over 15 amino acids. The CDR3 protein is CASSLYQGDGNTIYF. CDR3 in DNA: TGCGCCAGCAGCTTGTATCAGGGGGATGGAAACACCATATATTTT.

This clone was recorded at least ten times. The J gene is TRBJ2-1, the V gene TRBV11-2; 11 bases fit TRBD2. V gave up 8 bases and J gave up 8 bases; unmatched junction bases: 17. The germline V gene encodes CDR1 SGHAT and CDR2 FQNNGV. CDR3 size: 17 residues. The CDR3 nucleotides read TGTGCCAGCGCAGCTTTCCCTAGCGGGAGGTGGTTAGATGAGCAGTTCTTC. It is translated as CASAAFPSGRWLDEQFF.

V is TRBV6-5 and J is TRBJ1-4, with a weak D call TRBD1 (5 bases). Germline assignment: CDR1 MNHEY and CDR2 SVGAGI. V was cut by 5 bases and J by 5 bases, with 15 bases left in between. This CDR3 has 15 residues. CDR3 in DNA: TGTGCCAGCAGTGACTTCCGGGACGGGAATGAAAAACTGTTTTTT. This sequence encodes CASSDFRDGNEKLFF.

The chain couples TRBV27 to TRBJ2-1; D not certain. V lost 3 bases and J 1 base, leaving 7 bases between the germline ends. This CDR3 has 14 residues. The V gene's germline CDR1 is MNHEY and CDR2 SMNVEV (reference sequence). CDR3 amino acids: CASSFQESYNEQFF. The DNA of the CDR3 is TGTGCCAGCAGTTTCCAGGAGTCCTACAATGAGCAGTTCTTC.

This clone was seen only a few times. The chain couples TRBV4-2 to TRBJ2-1; TRBD2 matches at 11 bases. The CDR3 contains 20 residues. Germline CDR1 is LGHNA and CDR2 is YNFKEQ. V shed 0 bases and J 0 bases; nucleotides not matched to a gene: 10. CDR3 coding DNA: TGTGCCAGCAGCCAAGAGTCTCTAGCGGGAGGTACCAGCTCCTACAATGAGCAGTTCTTC. Protein: CASSQESLAGGTSSYNEQFF.

V usage is TRBV5-6 and J usage is TRBJ1-2; 9 bases agree with TRBD1. V shed 3 bases and J 2 bases; nucleotides not matched to a gene: 5. This CDR3 is built from 15 residues. CDR1 SGHDT and CDR2 YYEEEE come from the germline V gene. For the CDR3, the DNA is TGTGCCAGCAGCTGGAGACAGGGGGGAAACTATGGCTACACCTTC. This gives the protein CASSWRQGGNYGYTF.

This chain connects TRBV27 to TRBJ1-6; TRBD1 agrees at 8 bases. Germline trimming cut 5 bases from V and 6 bases from J; bases unmatched to any gene: 6. This CDR3 has 15 residues. Germline CDR1 is MNHEY and CDR2 is SMNVEV (reference sequence). The CDR3 DNA reads TGTGCCAGCAGTCCGGGGACAGGACCTAATTCACCCCTCCACTTT. Translated, it gives CASSPGTGPNSPLHF.

The CDR3 region is CASSVETSHTGELFF. CDR3 sequence (DNA): TGTGCCAGCAGCGTCGAGACTAGCCACACCGGGGAGCTGTTTTTT. This sequence joins TRBV9 and TRBJ2-2, with 7 positions matching TRBD2. J gave up 3 bases and V 2 bases, and 4 bases lay outside the gene matches. CDR3 length: 15 residues. Per the germline V gene, CDR1 is SGDLS and CDR2 is YYNGEE.

There are a few counts of this clone. V usage is TRBV11-2 and J usage is TRBJ2-2; 13 nucleotides align to TRBD2. The CDR3 extends over 15 amino acids. V lost 5 bases and J lost 9; bases outside the gene matches: 6. Germline V CDR1 and CDR2: SGHAT, FQNNGV. The CDR3 reads CASSLRTSGSRELFF. CDR3 DNA sequence: TGTGCCAGCAGCCTACGGACTAGCGGGAGCCGGGAGCTGTTTTTT.

This clone was seen only a few times. The chain employs TRBV6-6 and TRBJ1-1, with a possible D match to TRBD1 (5 bases). Germline V lookup: CDR1 MNHNY, CDR2 SVGAGI (reference sequence). V was shortened by 7 bases and J by 1 base, with 13 bases between the two germline ends. The CDR3 runs 14 residues. In DNA, the CDR3 is TGTGCCAGCACCCATACAGGAAAGAACACTGAAGCTTTCTTT. This gives the protein CASTHTGKNTEAFF.

There are a few counts of this clone. The rearrangement joins TRBV29-1 to TRBJ1-2; D remains unclear. The germline V gene encodes CDR1 SQVTM and CDR2 ANQGSEA. The V and J ends lost 3 bases and 10 bases respectively, with 12 bases between them. CDR3 length: 11 amino acids. The CDR3 protein is CSVDISQHYTF. DNA for the CDR3: TGCAGCGTTGACATAAGCCAGCACTACACCTTC.

The table lists this clone with a few counts. V usage is TRBV29-1 and J usage is TRBJ1-2, with unresolved D. The CDR3 consists of 12 residues. Germline-derived CDR1 and CDR2 are SQVTM and ANQGSEA. Deletions cut 1 base from V and 7 bases from J, with 10 bases between. Here the CDR3 reads CSVEGARGGYTF. The CDR3 coding sequence is TGCAGCGTTGAAGGGGCCCGCGGTGGCTACACCTTC. The full variable domain, its missing parts supplied by reference TRBV29-1 and TRBJ1-2, is SAVISQKPSRDICQRGTSLTIQCQVDSQVTMMFWYRQQPGQSLTLIATANQGSEATYESGFVIDKFPISRPNLTFSTLTVSNMSPEDSSIYLCSVEGARGGYTFGSGTRLTVV.

The J gene is TRBJ1-2, the V gene TRBV6-6, with 7 bases lining up with TRBD1. Per the germline V gene, CDR1 is MNHNY and CDR2 is SVGAGI (reference sequence). J lost 5 bases, V lost 6 bases, and 6 bases had no gene match. The CDR3 covers 13 residues. CDR3 sequence: CASSRDRLYGYTF. The CDR3 DNA is TGTGCCAGCAGCAGGGACAGACTATATGGCTACACCTTC.